Listed below are T cell receptor beta chains from one sample, sequenced in a study of T cells in Graves' hyperthyroidism and ophthalmopathy. TCRdb independently ran MiXCR on the multiplex PCR reads; one entry per CDR3 protein. This table has approximately 360,000 distinct CDR3 sequences, roughly 25% appearing once. What was sequenced was blood. These receptors were collected from a middle-aged man with Graves' hyperthyroidism. Each CDR3 is given with its conserved first and last residue. Each record gives: CDR3 protein, CDR3 DNA, clone size, D gene, J gene, V gene. The D gene is left open where the match is weak. Expanded clones are given a class, and other clones once, few, many or no size at all.

CDR3 protein: CASSQPGEVYGYTF
CDR3 DNA: TGTGCCAGCAGTCAACCGGGGGAGGTGTATGGCTACACCTTC
clone size: few
D gene: .
J gene: TRBJ1-2
V gene: TRBV12-3/TRBV12-4

CDR3 protein: CSARTAASGADTQYF
CDR3 DNA: TGCAGTGCTAGAACAGCGGCGAGTGGCGCAGATACGCAGTATTTT
clone size: once
D gene: .
J gene: TRBJ2-3
V gene: TRBV20-1

CDR3 protein: CSARLTHRDKTYYEQYF
CDR3 DNA: TGCAGTGCTAGACTTACCCACCGGGACAAGACCTACTACGAGCAGTACTTC
clone size: .
D gene: .
J gene: TRBJ2-7
V gene: TRBV20-1

CDR3 protein: CASSLAHSPQETQYF
CDR3 DNA: TGCGCCAGCAGCTTGGCACACAGCCCCCAAGAGACCCAGTACTTC
clone size: few
D gene: .
J gene: TRBJ2-5
V gene: TRBV9

CDR3 protein: CASSQTRAGELFF
CDR3 DNA: TGTGCCAGCAGCCAAACAAGGGCCGGGGAGCTGTTTTTT
clone size: many
D gene: .
J gene: TRBJ2-2
V gene: TRBV3-1

CDR3 protein: CASSTRQINPYEQYF
CDR3 DNA: TGTGCCAGCAGCACCCGACAGATCAACCCCTACGAGCAGTACTTC
clone size: .
D gene: .
J gene: TRBJ2-7
V gene: TRBV7-4

CDR3 protein: CASGLAGGRETQYF
CDR3 DNA: TGTGCTAGTGGTTTGGCAGGGGGGAGGGAGACCCAGTACTTC
clone size: few
D gene: .
J gene: TRBJ2-5
V gene: TRBV12-5

CDR3 protein: CAISDSPRDRGSDTQYF
CDR3 DNA: TGTGCCATCAGTGATTCTCCTCGGGACAGGGGTTCCGATACGCAGTATTTT
clone size: .
D gene: TRBD1
J gene: TRBJ2-3
V gene: TRBV10-3

CDR3 protein: CASSLGQRNMNTEAFF
CDR3 DNA: TGTGCCAGCAGTTTAGGGCAGAGAAATATGAACACTGAAGCTTTCTTT
clone size: many
D gene: .
J gene: TRBJ1-1
V gene: TRBV12-3/TRBV12-4

CDR3 protein: CAWALAGANTDTQYF
CDR3 DNA: TGTGCCTGGGCCCTAGCGGGAGCTAACACAGATACGCAGTATTTT
clone size: .
D gene: TRBD2
J gene: TRBJ2-3
V gene: TRBV30

CDR3 protein: CASSLARADTQYF
CDR3 DNA: TGCGCCAGCAGCTTGGCGCGTGCAGATACGCAGTATTTT
clone size: .
D gene: .
J gene: TRBJ2-3
V gene: TRBV5-1

CDR3 protein: CASSLTAGRSYEQYF
CDR3 DNA: TGTGCCAGCAGCTTGACAGCGGGACGGTCCTACGAGCAGTACTTC
clone size: many
D gene: TRBD2
J gene: TRBJ2-7
V gene: TRBV11-2

CDR3 protein: CASSYSEGNYEQYF
CDR3 DNA: TGTGCCAGCAGTTACTCGGAGGGAAATTACGAGCAGTACTTC
clone size: few
D gene: .
J gene: TRBJ2-7
V gene: TRBV6-6

CDR3 protein: CASSESGPGGYTF
CDR3 DNA: TGCGCCAGCAGTGAGTCGGGGCCGGGGGGCTACACCTTC
clone size: once
D gene: .
J gene: TRBJ1-2
V gene: TRBV10-2

CDR3 protein: CASGSTGVRETQYF
CDR3 DNA: TGTGCTAGTGGGTCGACAGGGGTTCGAGAGACCCAGTACTTC
clone size: .
D gene: TRBD1
J gene: TRBJ2-5
V gene: TRBV12-5

CDR3 protein: CASSLLASGGPGELFF
CDR3 DNA: TGTGCCAGCAGCTTACTGGCCAGCGGGGGTCCCGGGGAGCTGTTTTTT
clone size: .
D gene: TRBD2
J gene: TRBJ2-2
V gene: TRBV7-3

CDR3 protein: CASSSQTGQGVRGSYEQYF
CDR3 DNA: TGCGCCAGCAGCTCCCAAACTGGACAGGGGGTAAGGGGGTCCTACGAGCAGTACTTC
clone size: .
D gene: TRBD1
J gene: TRBJ2-7
V gene: TRBV5-1

CDR3 protein: CASSGRFGEETQYF
CDR3 DNA: TGTGCCAGCAGCGGTCGATTTGGAGAAGAGACCCAGTACTTC
clone size: .
D gene: .
J gene: TRBJ2-5
V gene: TRBV7-9

CDR3 protein: CASKLGQQFF
CDR3 DNA: TGTGCCAGCAAGTTGGGGCAGCAGTTCTTC
clone size: few
D gene: .
J gene: TRBJ2-1
V gene: TRBV2

CDR3 protein: CASSRLQSRETQYF
CDR3 DNA: TGTGCCAGCAGCCGACTACAGAGCAGAGAGACCCAGTACTTC
clone size: many
D gene: .
J gene: TRBJ2-5
V gene: TRBV9

CDR3 protein: CSAPGTSGINEQFF
CDR3 DNA: TGCAGTGCTCCCGGGACTAGCGGCATCAATGAGCAGTTCTTC
clone size: many
D gene: TRBD2
J gene: TRBJ2-1
V gene: TRBV20-1

CDR3 protein: CASSVSLSGGAYNEQFF
CDR3 DNA: TGTGCCAGCAGCGTCTCTCTTAGCGGGGGAGCCTACAATGAGCAGTTCTTC
clone size: .
D gene: TRBD2
J gene: TRBJ2-1
V gene: TRBV9

CDR3 protein: CASSDRGENQPQHF
CDR3 DNA: TGTGCCAGCAGTGACAGGGGGGAAAATCAGCCCCAGCATTTT
clone size: .
D gene: TRBD1
J gene: TRBJ1-5
V gene: TRBV2

CDR3 protein: CASSVDDIIYNEQFF
CDR3 DNA: TGTGCCAGCAGCGTTGACGACATCATCTACAATGAGCAGTTCTTC
clone size: few
D gene: .
J gene: TRBJ2-1
V gene: TRBV9

CDR3 protein: CASSWGGSNQPQHF
CDR3 DNA: TGTGCCAGCAGTTGGGGGGGGAGCAATCAGCCCCAGCATTTT
clone size: .
D gene: .
J gene: TRBJ1-5
V gene: TRBV6-1

CDR3 protein: CASSPRGRADTQYF
CDR3 DNA: TGTGCCAGCAGCCCGCGGGGTAGAGCAGATACGCAGTATTTT
clone size: many
D gene: .
J gene: TRBJ2-3
V gene: TRBV11-2

CDR3 protein: CASSLSANTYEQYF
CDR3 DNA: TGTGCCAGCAGTTTATCGGCCAACACCTACGAGCAGTACTTC
clone size: many
D gene: .
J gene: TRBJ2-7
V gene: TRBV27

CDR3 protein: CASSEIAGGSSYNEQFF
CDR3 DNA: TGCGCCAGCAGCGAGATAGCGGGAGGGAGCTCCTACAATGAGCAGTTCTTC
clone size: few
D gene: TRBD2
J gene: TRBJ2-1
V gene: TRBV5-1

CDR3 protein: CASNQTPGLTYEQYF
CDR3 DNA: TGCGCCAGCAACCAGACCCCGGGTCTAACCTACGAGCAGTACTTC
clone size: once
D gene: .
J gene: TRBJ2-7
V gene: TRBV4-1

CDR3 protein: CASSLEPGDYGYTF
CDR3 DNA: TGTGCCAGCAGCTTAGAGCCAGGAGATTATGGCTACACCTTC
clone size: few
D gene: .
J gene: TRBJ1-2
V gene: TRBV7-3

CDR3 protein: CASRLISVGELFF
CDR3 DNA: TGTGCCAGCAGACTCATTAGCGTAGGGGAGCTGTTTTTT
clone size: .
D gene: .
J gene: TRBJ2-2
V gene: TRBV12-3/TRBV12-4

CDR3 protein: CSAPPLAGSNEQFF
CDR3 DNA: TGCAGTGCCCCTCCACTAGCGGGATCCAATGAGCAGTTCTTC
clone size: many
D gene: TRBD2
J gene: TRBJ2-1
V gene: TRBV20-1

CDR3 protein: CASSRGDRFGYGYTF
CDR3 DNA: TGTGCCAGCAGTCGCGGGGACAGGTTTGGCTATGGCTACACCTTC
clone size: .
D gene: TRBD1
J gene: TRBJ1-2
V gene: TRBV28

CDR3 protein: CASSYLRAGTGDYTF
CDR3 DNA: TGTGCCAGCAGTTACCTTAGAGCCGGGACAGGGGACTACACCTTC
clone size: .
D gene: TRBD1
J gene: TRBJ1-2
V gene: TRBV6-6

CDR3 protein: CASSGITRNQPQHF
CDR3 DNA: TGTGCCAGCAGTGGTATTACACGTAATCAGCCCCAGCATTTT
clone size: .
D gene: .
J gene: TRBJ1-5
V gene: TRBV2

CDR3 protein: CSARDFDIGEQYF
CDR3 DNA: TGCAGTGCTAGAGATTTCGACATAGGGGAGCAGTACTTC
clone size: .
D gene: .
J gene: TRBJ2-7
V gene: TRBV20-1

CDR3 protein: CASSLRRAGPSTDTQYF
CDR3 DNA: TGTGCCAGCAGCTTACGAAGAGCAGGTCCTAGCACAGATACGCAGTATTTT
clone size: many
D gene: .
J gene: TRBJ2-3
V gene: TRBV11-3

CDR3 protein: CASSLGQGSASPLHF
CDR3 DNA: TGTGCCAGCAGCCTGGGACAGGGATCAGCTTCACCCCTCCACTTT
clone size: few
D gene: TRBD1
J gene: TRBJ1-6
V gene: TRBV2

CDR3 protein: CASSPPGAGNEQFF
CDR3 DNA: TGTGCCAGCAGCCCACCCGGGGCGGGCAATGAGCAGTTCTTC
clone size: .
D gene: .
J gene: TRBJ2-1
V gene: TRBV4-2

CDR3 protein: CASSRTGYTEAFF
CDR3 DNA: TGTGCCAGCAGTCGTACAGGGTACACTGAAGCTTTCTTT
clone size: .
D gene: .
J gene: TRBJ1-1
V gene: TRBV12-3/TRBV12-4

CDR3 protein: CASTGQINQPQHF
CDR3 DNA: TGTGCCAGCACCGGACAGATCAATCAGCCCCAGCATTTT
clone size: few
D gene: .
J gene: TRBJ1-5
V gene: TRBV3-1